A selection of T cell receptor beta chains follows, all from one sample in a study of CD8 T cells in ankylosing spondylitis. One entry per CDR3 protein results from TCRdb running MiXCR on the 5' RACE reads. The table lists 300,000 to 400,000 distinct CDR3 sequences, roughly 10% of them singletons. The specimen was blood, either unsorted or a sorted T cell fraction (not recorded which). All receptors derive from a female donor with ankylosing spondylitis or in good health (not recorded which). Both conserved end residues are trimmed from each CDR3. The order of the fields is V gene, CDR3 protein.

TRBV20-1 | SARVQGPFSYNSPLH
TRBV5-1 | ASTGTGNSNQPQH
TRBV20-1 | SARRRLGPRYEQY
TRBV20-1 | SAPDTAQSTDTQY
TRBV5-1 | ASSSLGTTTYEQY
TRBV20-1 | SARARTGSIYNEQF
TRBV4-3 | ASSQEVQYEQY
TRBV28 | ASSFLGSGGNEQF
TRBV20-1 | SAKAGLGFSYNEQF
TRBV10-3 | AFSPPWADTQY
TRBV7-2 | ASSPQGRRTEAF
TRBV7-9 | ASSLTGGDTEAF
TRBV5-1 | ASSHKPYAGGLNTGELF
TRBV28 | ASKRGGDTGELF
TRBV20-1 | SASPVRGANVLT
TRBV10-3 | AISESNSFHEQY
TRBV11-2 | ASSFYPGLASYNEQF
TRBV28 | ASSPTLTRTEAF
TRBV19 | ASSIDRGTEAF
TRBV2 | ASSGGPTDTQY
TRBV20-1 | SASSTGTGELF
TRBV15 | ATRLDGESDIQY
TRBV20-1 | SAPGTSGRAYNEQF
TRBV5-1 | ASSSWGVRQETQY
TRBV20-1 | SADTSWETQY
TRBV10-2 | ASRAARYNSPLH
TRBV12-3/TRBV12-4 | ASSFEQQGDTQY
TRBV9 | ASSVRGSPPV
TRBV19 | ASSAGQKETQY
TRBV20-1 | SGQYRHNEQF
TRBV10-2 | ASSEGFGYTEAF
TRBV5-1 | ASSLVPGRGANTGELF
TRBV10-3 | AISWGQGAGGANVLT
TRBV29-1 | SVRTGPNEQF
TRBV20-1 | SASITTASPLH
TRBV27 | ASSLGGRGSSSYEQY
TRBV12-3/TRBV12-4 | ASSFSGEQF